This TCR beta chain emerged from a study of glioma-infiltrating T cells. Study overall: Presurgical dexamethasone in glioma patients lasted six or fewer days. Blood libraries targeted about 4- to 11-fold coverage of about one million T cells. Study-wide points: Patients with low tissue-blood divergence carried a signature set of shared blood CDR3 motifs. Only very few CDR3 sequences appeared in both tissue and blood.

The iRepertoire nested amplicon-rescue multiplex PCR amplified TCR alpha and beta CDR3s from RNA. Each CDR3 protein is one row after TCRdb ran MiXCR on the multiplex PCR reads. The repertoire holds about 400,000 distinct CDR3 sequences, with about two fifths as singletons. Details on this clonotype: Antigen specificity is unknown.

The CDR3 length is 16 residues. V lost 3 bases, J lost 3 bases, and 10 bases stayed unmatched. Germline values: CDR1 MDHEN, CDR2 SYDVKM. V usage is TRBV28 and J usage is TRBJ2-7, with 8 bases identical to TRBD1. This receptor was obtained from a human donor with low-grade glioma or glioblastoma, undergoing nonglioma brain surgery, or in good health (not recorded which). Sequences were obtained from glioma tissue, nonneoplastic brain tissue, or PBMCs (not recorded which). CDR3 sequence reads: CASSFPGQGKYYEQYF. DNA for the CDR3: TGTGCCAGCAGTTTCCCTGGACAGGGAAAATACTACGAGCAGTACTTC.